What follows is one T cell receptor beta chain and its context. This clonotype showed up just a few times. Its cognate antigen has yet to be identified. It has no much larger one-base neighbor in the sample; base qualities were not kept. The library relied on 5' RACE. Reads for this sample came from an Illumina HiSeq 2500. A second PCR of about 6 to 11 cycles was run with a J-beta primer mix and a sample-barcoded 5' primer. Each TCR beta cDNA molecule received a unique molecular identifier from a template-switch 5' adaptor carrying 12 random nucleotides. Each sample yielded at least 3 million CDR3-containing paired-end reads. First-strand cDNA was synthesized from all RNA with the Mint cDNA synthesis kit, primed by a TRBC-specific oligonucleotide. All cDNA was treated with uracil-DNA glycosylase and then went through a first 18-cycle PCR with the universal primers M1SS and BC2_uni_R. Under the source paper's analysis protocol: Normalization of each sample was performed by random selection of 1 million high-quality reads, each carrying a distinct molecular identifier. Reads sharing molecular identifiers were discarded rather than binned into consensus sequences. MiTCR, run with a Q25 quality threshold and the strictest error-elimination algorithm, handled CDR3 identification, clonotype clustering and error correction. A nonparametric unseen species model using Euler transformation provided a lower-bound estimate of total TCR beta diversity. Through fastp at Q25 and MiXCR, TCRdb rebuilt clones from the public reads, retaining in-frame beta chains. Entries are consolidated by CDR3 protein sequence, retaining the most common genes and DNA. The V and J calls were determined by TCRdb, not by the authors. This sample is represented by about 1.7 million distinct CDR3 sequences; roughly 27% of them were singletons. The biggest ten clones account for 6.5% to 8.5% of the sample.

The germline V gene encodes CDR1 KGHSH and CDR2 LQKENI. From the cysteine through the phenylalanine, the CDR3 covers 18 amino acids. Only the CDR3 region is kept as DNA, spanning 54 bases read in frame from base 1. V is cut by 3 bases and J by 2 bases, and the space between the germline ends is 21 bases. The data are from a study of blood T cells in healthy people across ages (dated by TCRdb to about 2015). Broadly, across the study: In model experiments, roughly one uniquely barcoded TCR beta cDNA molecule per two T cells was captured by template switching. The study analyzed two additional independent replicas of 1 million unique cDNA reads from the same blood draw for two donors, one aged 18 to 30 and one aged 80 or older. To avoid experimental bias, donors of different ages were randomly spread across the sequencing lanes. To track age-related changes in TCR beta repertoire diversity, the study relied on deep sequencing normalized with unique cDNA molecular identifiers. Donors were grouped into four age groups: young (average about 15 years), middle-aged (less than 40), aged (about 59) and long-lived (approximately 82). Study-wide findings and limitations: Because profiling used bulk unsorted PBMCs, naive and antigen-experienced compartments could not be compared conclusively. The CMV infection status of donors was not known, potentially confounding age-related changes in expanded clonotypes. As age increased, observed TCR beta diversity per million T cells dropped in a roughly linear way, and a significant reduction was already evident by age 40. Estimates of total diversity based on one million sequenced T cells were considered lower bounds and underestimates. Compared with the aged group, more naive CD4+ T cells, fewer expanded clones and increased TCR diversity were shown by the long-lived group, suggesting age selection. Observed TCR beta diversity correlated strongly with the percentage of naive T cells measured by flow cytometry.

Donors were a few dozen systemically healthy Caucasian individuals from Russia aged about 6 to 100 years. Approximately 11 milliliters of peripheral blood were drawn from each donor into EDTA-treated Vacutainer tubes. PBMCs were isolated by Ficoll-Paque density-gradient centrifugation, with at least 6.5 million obtained per sample. Total RNA, at least 6 micrograms per sample, was extracted from PBMCs with Trizol reagent. Naive CD45RAhigh/CD27high T cell percentages were measured by flow cytometry on a PBMC aliquot from every donor. Sequencing was done on a sample of blood. The chain is encoded by TRBV18 joined to TRBJ2-3; the D segment cannot be called with confidence. This receptor was obtained from a woman aged 30 to 39 in good health. The base sequence is TGTGCCAGCTCACCCTTGTTTAGCCCCGCCTTAGTCACAGATACGCAGTATTTT. It encodes CASSPLFSPALVTDTQYF.